Below, 22 T cell receptor beta chains from the same sample are listed, as sequenced in a study of blood T cell repertoires in COVID-19. Generated by immunoSEQ multiplex PCR, the TCRdb table keeps only in-frame clones and is missing some. The repertoire includes 110,000 or so clones, around nine tenths of them detected once, and 19% sits in the top ten. Sequenced sample: peripheral blood. The origin of the receptors is a human donor with acute or convalescent COVID-19. The donor label of this sample is uncertain.

The gene calls are TRBV19 and TRBJ1-4, with D possibly matching TRBD1 (6 bases). There are 17 residues in the CDR3. CDR1 and CDR2 from the germline V gene are LNHDA and SQIVND (reference sequence). V shed 5 bases and J shed 0 bases, with 16 bases lying between them. This chain's CDR3 is CASSLWDTNPTNEKLFF. The CDR3 DNA is TGTGCCAGTAGTCTTTGGGACACTAACCCAACTAATGAAAAACTGTTTTTT.

CDR3 DNA sequence: TGTGCCAGCAGCCCGACGACAGGGGGGTATGGCTACACCTTC. As protein: CASSPTTGGYGYTF. This chain connects TRBV7-2 to TRBJ1-2, with 9 nucleotides matching TRBD1. Trimming at V came to 5 bases and at J to 5 bases, leaving 6 bases not matched to a gene. The CDR3 covers 14 residues. Germline V gene data show CDR1 as SGHTA and CDR2 as FQGNSA.

The chain employs TRBV5-1 and TRBJ2-2, with D maybe TRBD2 (7 bases). Germline CDR1 SGHRS, CDR2 YFSETQ. V was clipped by 4 bases and J by 3 bases, with 16 bases between them. This CDR3 contains 16 residues. Here the CDR3 DNA reads TGCGCCAGCAGCCCGGAGGGGGGGGTCTACACCGGGGAGCTGTTTTTT. Translation: CASSPEGGVYTGELFF.

This chain's CDR3 is CATSEGQGAFVDTQYF. The CDR3 coding sequence is TGTGCCACCAGTGAGGGACAGGGGGCATTCGTGGATACGCAGTATTTT. The gene calls are TRBV24-1 and TRBJ2-3; 12 nucleotides match TRBD1. V lost 4 bases to trimming and J lost 6 bases; unmatched junction nucleotides: 7. The CDR3 is made up of 16 amino acids. Germline V gene lookup returns CDR1 KGHDR and CDR2 SFDVKD.

The V and J genes are TRBV18 and TRBJ1-6; 8 nucleotides agree with TRBD1. Germline-derived CDR1 and CDR2 are KGHSH and LQKENI. CDR3 length: 19 residues. J gave up 13 bases and V 1 base, and 21 bases lay outside the gene matches. The CDR3 nucleotides are TGTGCCAGCTCACCACTTCCTATTACTGCAGGACAGGGACTTTCCCCCCTCCACTTT. This gives the protein CASSPLPITAGQGLSPLHF.

V is TRBV7-9 and J is TRBJ1-6, with a weak D call TRBD1 (5 bases). Trimming left V 5 bases short and J 9 bases short, with 11 bases between. The germline gives CDR1 SEHNR, CDR2 FQNEAQ (reference sequence). The CDR3 is 13 amino acids. The CDR3 bases are TGTGCCAGCAGCGTGACAGTCCCTTCACCCCTCCACTTT. Its protein is CASSVTVPSPLHF.

The chain has TRBV6-1 and TRBJ2-7, with 7 bases that match TRBD2. The V and J ends lost 2 bases and 3 bases, in that order; junction bases with no gene match: 10. From germline, CDR1 is MNHNS and CDR2 SASEGT. The CDR3 covers 16 residues. This chain's CDR3 is CASSEWAGEQLYEQYF. For the CDR3, the DNA is TGTGCCAGCAGTGAATGGGCGGGGGAGCAACTCTACGAGCAGTACTTC.

The rearrangement joins TRBV18 to TRBJ1-2, with D hard to call. Trimming removed 5 bases at V and 0 bases at J, with 10 bases between. Germline lookup yields CDR1 KGHSH and CDR2 LQKENI. The CDR3 has 14 amino acids. CDR3 DNA: TGTGCCAGCTCAGACATGAAAGCTAACTATGGCTACACCTTC. Its translation is CASSDMKANYGYTF.

The J gene is TRBJ2-2, the V gene TRBV7-9; D is ambiguous. The CDR3 length is 15 residues. In germline, CDR1 is SEHNR, CDR2 FQNEAQ (reference sequence). Trimming removed 1 base from V and 4 bases from J, with 10 bases in between. CDR3 sequence: CASSLVLRGTGELFF. CDR3 nucleotides: TGTGCCAGCAGCTTAGTTCTCCGAGGCACCGGGGAGCTGTTTTTT.

The V and J genes are TRBV6-6 and TRBJ2-2, with 8 bases identical to TRBD1. V lost 6 bases, J lost 4 bases, and 10 bases stayed unmatched. The germline gives CDR1 MNHNY, CDR2 SVGAGI (reference sequence). The CDR3 is 16 amino acids. The CDR3 loop reads CASSTPQGAITGELFF. The CDR3, as DNA: TGTGCCAGCAGCACCCCTCAGGGGGCGATCACCGGGGAGCTGTTTTTT.

Only a few counts were recorded for this clone. The chain couples TRBV7-9 to TRBJ1-2; D ambiguous. Deletions cut 1 base from V and 1 base from J, with 13 bases between. Per germline, CDR1 SEHNR and CDR2 FQNEAQ (reference sequence). The CDR3 sequence is 16 residues long. Here the CDR3 DNA reads TGTGCCAGCAGCTTAGGGGCTGGCCCTGATAACTATGGCTACACCTTC. Encoded protein: CASSLGAGPDNYGYTF. The complete variable domain, with remaining parts taken from reference TRBV7-9 and TRBJ1-2, reads DTGVSQNPRHKITKRGQNVTFRCDPISEHNRLYWYRQTLGQGPEFLTYFQNEAQLEKSRLLSDRFSAERPKGSFSTLEIQRTEQGDSAMYLCASSLGAGPDNYGYTFGSGTRLTVV.

CDR3 nucleotides: TGCGCCAGCAGCCAACCGAGGACTAGCGGGGGAGGTGAGCAGTTCTTC. It specifies CASSQPRTSGGGEQFF. This chain joins TRBV4-1 and TRBJ2-1; TRBD2 aligns across 13 bases. The CDR3 has 16 amino acids. Germline CDR1 reads MGHRA; CDR2 reads YSYEKL. J was trimmed by 9 bases and V by 2 bases; bases with no gene match: 7.

The genes are TRBV19 and TRBJ1-5; TRBD1 is a possible D gene (6 bases). The CDR3 totals 15 residues. Germline V CDR1 and CDR2: LNHDA, SQIVND (reference sequence). Trimming removed 0 bases from V and 5 bases from J, with 11 bases in between. CDR3 sequence: CASSIEGQLHQPQHF. The CDR3 DNA reads as TGTGCCAGTAGTATAGAAGGACAGCTCCATCAGCCCCAGCATTTT.

The rearrangement links TRBV14 to TRBJ2-1; 11 bases align to TRBD2. This CDR3 spans 20 amino acids. Per germline, CDR1 SGHDN and CDR2 FVKESK. V lost 3 bases to trimming and J lost 5 bases; unmatched junction nucleotides: 18. Here the CDR3 reads CASSQVPVDSGRVGDNEQFF. The CDR3 nucleotides read TGTGCCAGCAGCCAGGTCCCGGTCGATAGCGGGAGGGTTGGCGACAATGAGCAGTTCTTC.

The chain carries TRBV4-3 and TRBJ2-3; D ambiguous. The germline gives CDR1 LGHNA, CDR2 YSLEER. Trimming took off 0 bases at V and 2 bases at J, with 18 bases between the two ends. The CDR3 has 18 residues. CDR3 protein: CASSQDLDPTAFTDTQYF. The CDR3 bases are TGCGCCAGCAGCCAAGATCTCGATCCCACTGCCTTCACAGATACGCAGTATTTT.

The genes are TRBV7-6 and TRBJ1-6; tentatively, D is TRBD1 (6 bases). From germline, CDR1 is SGHVS and CDR2 FNYEAQ. Trimming shortened V by 5 bases and J by 2 bases, and 10 bases separated the two germline ends. The CDR3 consists of 15 residues. The CDR3 DNA reads as TGTGCCAGCAGCATCAGGGGTCCCTATAATTCACCCCTCCACTTT. It codes for CASSIRGPYNSPLHF.

The V and J genes are TRBV4-3 and TRBJ1-1, with D perhaps TRBD1 (6 bases). The CDR3 totals 14 residues. Trimming removed 3 bases at V and 1 base at J, with 9 bases between. Germline CDR1 reads LGHNA; CDR2 reads YSLEER. CDR3 protein: CASSQTTGNTEAFF. Written as DNA, the CDR3 is TGCGCCAGCAGCCAGACGACAGGGAACACTGAAGCTTTCTTT.

This clone was detected once. This sequence joins TRBV24-1 and TRBJ2-5; D is uncertain. Germline CDR1 reads KGHDR; CDR2 reads SFDVKD. This CDR3 region has 15 residues. Between the trimmed V and J ends, which lost 4 bases and 2 bases, there was a span of 13 bases. The CDR3 sequence: CATSDPRSFQETQYF. The CDR3 DNA follows: TGTGCCACCAGTGACCCTCGGTCGTTTCAAGAGACCCAGTACTTC.

The rearrangement links TRBV5-6 to TRBJ1-5; D is ambiguous. The CDR3 contains 17 residues. CDR1 is SGHDT and CDR2 is YYEEEE in the germline V gene. The V end lost 0 bases, the J end lost 4 bases, and 17 bases lay between the germline ends. The DNA for the CDR3 is TGTGCCAGCAGCTTGGCCTCGGTGGAGGGCTGGAATCAGCCCCAGCATTTT. The encoded protein is CASSLASVEGWNQPQHF.

V gene TRBV14 combines with J gene TRBJ1-2; TRBD1 matches 7 bases. The CDR3 is made up of 16 amino acids. Germline-derived CDR1 and CDR2 are SGHDN and FVKESK. V trimming: 4 bases; J trimming: 2 bases; junction bases outside the gene matches: 10. The CDR3 reads CASSPPGTVKNYGYTF. In DNA, the CDR3 is TGTGCCAGCAGCCCTCCCGGGACAGTCAAGAACTATGGCTACACCTTC. Combining the CDR3 with reference TRBV14 and TRBJ1-2 gives the whole variable domain EAGVTQFPSHSVIEKGQTVTLRCDPISGHDNLYWYRRVMGKEIKFLLHFVKESKQDESGMPNNRFLAERTGGTYSTLKVQPAELEDSGVYFCASSPPGTVKNYGYTFGSGTRLTVV.

This clone showed up just a few times. The V gene is TRBV27, the J gene TRBJ2-1; a weak D match, TRBD2 (5 bases). V was cut by 7 bases and J by 6 bases, with 19 bases left in between. Germline CDR1 MNHEY, CDR2 SMNVEV (reference sequence). The CDR3 extends over 15 amino acids. This chain's CDR3 is CASTDLALGSNEQFF. In DNA form, the CDR3 reads TGTGCCAGCACTGATCTAGCTTTGGGTTCCAATGAGCAGTTCTTC.

This chain connects TRBV6-2 or TRBV6-3 to TRBJ2-1; 8 bases are a match to TRBD2. CDR1 is MNHEY, CDR2 SVGEGT, per germline. This CDR3 region has 16 residues. V gave up 5 bases and J gave up 4 bases; unmatched junction bases: 10. The CDR3 DNA follows: TGTGCCAGCAGTGGCCTAAGCGGGAGTTTTTACAATGAGCAGTTCTTC. It codes for CASSGLSGSFYNEQFF.